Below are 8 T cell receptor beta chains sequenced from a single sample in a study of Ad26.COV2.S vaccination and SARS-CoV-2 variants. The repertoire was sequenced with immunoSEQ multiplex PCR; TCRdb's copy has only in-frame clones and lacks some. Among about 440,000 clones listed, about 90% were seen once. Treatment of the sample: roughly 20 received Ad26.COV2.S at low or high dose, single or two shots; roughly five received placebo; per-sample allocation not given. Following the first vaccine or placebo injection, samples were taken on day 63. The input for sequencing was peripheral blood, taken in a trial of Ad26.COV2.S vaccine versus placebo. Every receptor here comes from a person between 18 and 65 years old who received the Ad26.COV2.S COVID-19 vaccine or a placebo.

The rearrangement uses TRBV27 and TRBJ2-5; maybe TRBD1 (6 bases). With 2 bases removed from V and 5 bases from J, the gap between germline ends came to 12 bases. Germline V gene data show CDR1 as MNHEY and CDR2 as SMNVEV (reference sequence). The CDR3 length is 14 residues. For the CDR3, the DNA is TGTGCCAGCAGTTTAAATTGGGACACGGAGACCCAGTACTTC. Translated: CASSLNWDTETQYF.

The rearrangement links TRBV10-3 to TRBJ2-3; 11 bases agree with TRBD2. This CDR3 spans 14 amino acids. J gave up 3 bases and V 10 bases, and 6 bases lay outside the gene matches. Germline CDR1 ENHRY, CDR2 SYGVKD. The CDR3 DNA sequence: TGTGCCACCCAGACTAGCGGGGATACAGATACGCAGTATTTT. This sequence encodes CATQTSGDTDTQYF.

The CDR3 sequence: CASSQGGEDEQFF. The CDR3 DNA sequence: TGTGCCAGCAGCCAAGGGGGGGAGGATGAGCAGTTCTTC. The chain employs TRBV4-2 and TRBJ2-1; maybe TRBD2 (6 bases). Germline assignment: CDR1 LGHNA and CDR2 YNFKEQ. Trimming pared 1 base from V and 8 bases from J, leaving 9 bases between. The CDR3 contains 13 residues.

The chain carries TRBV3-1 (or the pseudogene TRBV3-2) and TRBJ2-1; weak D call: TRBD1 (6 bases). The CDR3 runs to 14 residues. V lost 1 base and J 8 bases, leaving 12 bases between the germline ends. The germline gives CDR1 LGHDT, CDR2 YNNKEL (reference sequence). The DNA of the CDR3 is TGTGCCAGCAGCCAAGGTTCAGGGGCGGATGAGCAGTTCTTC. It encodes CASSQGSGADEQFF.

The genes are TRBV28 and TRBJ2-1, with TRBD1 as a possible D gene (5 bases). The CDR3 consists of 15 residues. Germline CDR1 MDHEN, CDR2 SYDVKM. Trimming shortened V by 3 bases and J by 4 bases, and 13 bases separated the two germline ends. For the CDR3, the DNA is TGTGCCAGCAGTTTCCCGCAGGGTATGTACAATGAGCAGTTCTTC. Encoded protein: CASSFPQGMYNEQFF.

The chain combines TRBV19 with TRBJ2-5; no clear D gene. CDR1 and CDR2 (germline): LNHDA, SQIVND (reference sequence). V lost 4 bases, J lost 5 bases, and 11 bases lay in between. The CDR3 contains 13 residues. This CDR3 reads CASSTGGPETQYF. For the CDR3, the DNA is TGTGCCAGTAGTACCGGTGGCCCGGAGACCCAGTACTTC.

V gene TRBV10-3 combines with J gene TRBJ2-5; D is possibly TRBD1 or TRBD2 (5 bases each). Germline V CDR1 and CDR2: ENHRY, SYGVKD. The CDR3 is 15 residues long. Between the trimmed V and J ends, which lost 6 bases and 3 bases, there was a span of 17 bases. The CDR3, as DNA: TGTGCCATCAGCGCTAGCTTACGAGGGGAAGAGACCCAGTACTTC. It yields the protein CAISASLRGEETQYF.

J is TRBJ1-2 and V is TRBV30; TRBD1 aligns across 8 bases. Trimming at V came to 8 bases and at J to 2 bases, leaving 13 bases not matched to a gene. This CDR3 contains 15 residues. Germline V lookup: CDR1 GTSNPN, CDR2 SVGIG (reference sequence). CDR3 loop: CAGTLTGGLNYGYTF. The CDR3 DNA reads TGTGCCGGAACCCTAACAGGGGGTTTAAACTATGGCTACACCTTC.